This T cell receptor beta chain was documented in a study of CD8 T cells in ankylosing spondylitis. TCRdb reanalysed the 5' RACE reads using MiXCR and keeps one entry per CDR3 protein. The sample has hundreds of thousands of distinct CDR3 sequences, approximately 30% seen once; the top ten hold roughly 4%. Germline assignment: CDR1 DFQATT and CDR2 SNEGSKA (reference sequence). Trimming took 1 base from V and 5 from J; bases not matched to a gene: 10. The CDR3 has 16 amino acids. The TCR was taken from a male donor with ankylosing spondylitis or in good health (not recorded which). The chain joins TRBV20-1 to TRBJ2-7; TRBD2 matches at 11 bases. Sequencing was carried out using blood, either unsorted or a sorted T cell fraction (not recorded which). This CDR3 reads CSARALSSGGANEQYF. CDR3 sequence (DNA): TGCAGTGCTAGAGCCCTCAGTAGCGGGGGGGCCAACGAGCAGTACTTC.